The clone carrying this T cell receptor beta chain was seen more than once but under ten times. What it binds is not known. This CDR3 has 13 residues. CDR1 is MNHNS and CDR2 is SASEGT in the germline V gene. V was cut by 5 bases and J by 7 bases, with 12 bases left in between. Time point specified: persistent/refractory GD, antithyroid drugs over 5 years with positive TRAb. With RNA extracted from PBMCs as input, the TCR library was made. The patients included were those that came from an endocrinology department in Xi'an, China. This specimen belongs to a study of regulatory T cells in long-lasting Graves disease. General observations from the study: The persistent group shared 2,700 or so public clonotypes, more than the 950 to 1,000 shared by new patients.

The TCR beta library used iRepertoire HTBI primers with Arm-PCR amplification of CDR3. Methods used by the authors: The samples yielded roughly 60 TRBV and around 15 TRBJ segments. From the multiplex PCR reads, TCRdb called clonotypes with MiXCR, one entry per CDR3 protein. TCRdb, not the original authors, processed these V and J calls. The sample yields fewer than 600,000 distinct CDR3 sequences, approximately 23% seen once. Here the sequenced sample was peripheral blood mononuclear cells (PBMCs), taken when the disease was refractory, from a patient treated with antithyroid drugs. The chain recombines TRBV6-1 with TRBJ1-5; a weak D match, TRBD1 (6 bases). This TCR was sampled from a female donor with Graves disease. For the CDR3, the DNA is TGTGCCAGCAGTCCCCGGAGGGGGCAGCCCCAGCATTTT. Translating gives CASSPRRGQPQHF.